This TCR beta chain was captured by sequencing in a study of T cells in Graves' hyperthyroidism and ophthalmopathy. Comments on this clonotype: Mismatch with germline at one junction end may stem from a read error.

The source material, RNA transcripts, was used to amplify TCR beta CDR3 regions. First-round RT-PCR with HTBI primers amplified the TCR CDR3 region. TCRdb re-analysed the multiplex PCR reads in MiXCR, keeping a single row per CDR3 protein. The sample carries about 560,000 distinct CDR3 sequences, approximately 15% recorded once. Germline V gene lookup returns CDR1 MGHRA and CDR2 YSYEKL. The CDR3 loop spans 15 amino acids. The sequencing input was blood. V is TRBV4-1 and J is TRBJ2-1; 14 bases agree with TRBD2. This TCR derives from a woman aged 40 to 50 with Graves' hyperthyroidism. CDR3 in DNA: TGCGCCACCAGCCAGACTAGCGGGAGGGGGTACGAGCAGTTCTTC. Amino acid sequence: CATSQTSGRGYEQFF.